These T cell receptor beta chains were read from a single sample in a study of yellow fever vaccine responses in identical twins. A single record per CDR3 protein comes from TCRdb applying MiXCR to the RT-PCR reads. The sample includes more than 2,500 distinct CDR3 sequences, 70% to 90% seen only once; the top ten take over 1.5%. The sequenced sample was T cells from blood (PBMCs), unsorted or a sorted subset (not recorded which), obtained before or after yellow fever vaccination (not recorded which). The receptors come from a female donor who received the yellow fever vaccine. Each CDR3 is given with its conserved first and last residue. The D gene is left open where the match is weak. The size field is filled for only some rows; it gives once, few, many or a size class.

CDR3: CSARPRQLLGEKNIQYF; DNA: TGCAGTGCTAGACCTCGCCAACTTCTAGGAGAGAAAAACATTCAGTACTTC; size: .; length: 17; V: TRBV20-1; J: TRBJ2-4; D: .
CDR3: CASSPTGLAGYNEQFF; DNA: TGTGCCAGCAGCCCCACCGGACTAGCGGGCTACAATGAGCAGTTCTTC; size: .; length: 16; V: TRBV7-7; J: TRBJ2-1; D: TRBD2
CDR3: CASSSSQSTDTQYF; DNA: TGTGCCAGCAGTTCCAGCCAGAGCACAGATACGCAGTATTTT; size: .; length: 14; V: TRBV12-3/TRBV12-4; J: TRBJ2-3; D: .
CDR3: CASSPGGTNTGELFF; DNA: TGTGCCAGCAGCCCCGGCGGGACGAACACCGGGGAGCTGTTTTTT; size: once; length: 15; V: TRBV4-2; J: TRBJ2-2; D: .
CDR3: CASSISTDTQYF; DNA: TGTGCCAGCAGCATTAGCACAGATACGCAGTATTTT; size: .; length: 12; V: TRBV7-9; J: TRBJ2-3; D: .
CDR3: CASSHGTSGEQFF; DNA: TGTGCCAGCAGCCACGGGACTAGCGGGGAGCAGTTCTTC; size: .; length: 13; V: TRBV14; J: TRBJ2-1; D: TRBD2
CDR3: CASSKGKGGYEQYF; DNA: TGTGCCAGCAGCAAAGGGAAGGGTGGTTACGAGCAGTACTTC; size: .; length: 14; V: TRBV21-1; J: TRBJ2-7; D: .
CDR3: CAISEGQTTNYGYTF; DNA: TGTGCCATCAGTGAGGGGCAAACGACTAACTATGGCTACACCTTC; size: .; length: 15; V: TRBV10-3; J: TRBJ1-2; D: .
CDR3: CASSQWGRNTEAFF; DNA: TGCGCCAGCAGTCAATGGGGGAGGAACACTGAAGCTTTCTTT; size: .; length: 14; V: TRBV23-1; J: TRBJ1-1; D: .
CDR3: CASSPGGSGNTIYF; DNA: TGTGCCAGCTCACCGGGAGGGTCCGGAAACACCATATATTTT; size: .; length: 14; V: TRBV18; J: TRBJ1-3; D: .
CDR3: CASSLGLAGSYNEQFF; DNA: TGCGCCAGCAGCTTGGGACTAGCGGGTTCCTACAATGAGCAGTTCTTC; size: .; length: 16; V: TRBV5-1; J: TRBJ2-1; D: TRBD2
CDR3: CAISFRDSNYGYTF; DNA: TGTGCCATCAGCTTCCGGGACAGTAACTATGGCTACACCTTC; size: .; length: 14; V: TRBV10-3; J: TRBJ1-2; D: TRBD1
CDR3: CAMGQTGMNTEAFF; DNA: TGTGCCATGGGGCAGACAGGGATGAACACTGAAGCTTTCTTT; size: .; length: 14; V: TRBV10-3; J: TRBJ1-1; D: TRBD1
CDR3: CSVDRLGGNEQFF; DNA: TGCAGCGTTGATCGGTTGGGTGGCAATGAGCAGTTCTTC; size: .; length: 13; V: TRBV29-1; J: TRBJ2-1; D: .
CDR3: CATSGPSGRRYNEQFF; DNA: TGTGCCACCAGTGGTCCCTCGGGACGGAGGTACAATGAGCAGTTCTTC; size: .; length: 16; V: TRBV24-1; J: TRBJ2-1; D: .
CDR3: CASSRILGQNNTGELFF; DNA: TGCGCCAGCAGTCGCATATTGGGACAGAATAACACCGGGGAGCTGTTTTTT; size: .; length: 17; V: TRBV10-1; J: TRBJ2-2; D: TRBD1
CDR3: CASSRPSGGPILAKNIQYF; DNA: TGTGCCAGCAGCCGGCCTAGCGGGGGGCCAATCCTAGCCAAAAACATTCAGTACTTC; size: .; length: 19; V: TRBV14; J: TRBJ2-4; D: TRBD2
CDR3: CASSHTTQETQYF; DNA: TGTGCCAGCAGCCATACCACTCAAGAGACCCAGTACTTC; size: .; length: 13; V: TRBV11-1; J: TRBJ2-5; D: .